This TCR beta chain was recorded in a study of blood T cell repertoires in COVID-19. The V and J ends lost 3 bases and 12 bases respectively, with 8 bases between them. This CDR3 contains 11 residues. The method was immunoSEQ multiplex PCR; TCRdb's version includes in-frame clones alone and lacks a portion of them. The sample comprises 120,000 to 150,000 clones, roughly four fifths of which are singletons, and around 15% rests with the top ten. The sequence derives from a human donor with acute or convalescent COVID-19. The donor label of this sample is uncertain. V is TRBV12-3 or TRBV12-4 and J is TRBJ1-4; tentative D call: TRBD1 (5 bases). Sequenced: peripheral blood. The CDR3 is CASSLSRELFF. The CDR3 DNA follows: TGTGCCAGCAGTTTGAGCAGGGAACTGTTTTTT.